This TCR beta chain was identified during a study of post-analysis software for immune sequencing data. Study background: Progressive-relapsing, secondary progressive and relapsing-remitting multiple sclerosis were among the disease courses included.

About this clonotype: Its specificity is unknown.

Incorporated into the TCR beta cDNA libraries were unique molecular identifiers, which served to reduce PCR and sequencing biases. In TCRdb, the PCR reads were re-called with MiXCR into one record per CDR3 protein. The table records more than 500,000 distinct CDR3 sequences, around 36% of them present only once. Study results and caveats: Normalized Chao1 diversity in multiple sclerosis patients fell significantly below that of controls. A handful of TRBV segments (TRBV5-6, TRBV5-1 and TRBV20-1 among them) occurred more frequently in patients than in controls.

Looked up from germline, CDR1 is ENHRY and CDR2 is SYGVKD. CDR3 length: 12 amino acids. V lost 2 bases and J 6 bases, leaving 8 bases between the germline ends. This clonotype was sampled from a girl younger than 18 with multiple sclerosis. V is TRBV10-3 and J is TRBJ2-7; no clear D gene. The sequencing sample was made of blood. The CDR3 bases are TGTGCCATCAGTGAGGGCGCTGGCGAGCAGTACTTC. Translation gives CAISEGAGEQYF.